One T cell receptor beta chain is described in this entry. Germline-derived CDR1 and CDR2 are GTSNPN and SVGIG (reference sequence). The CDR3 extends over 10 amino acids. Trimming removed 5 bases from V and 5 bases from J, with 3 bases in between. The sample originates from a study of blood T cell repertoires in COVID-19. About the study: T cells, B-cell-depleted T cells, or PBMCs supplied cDNA or gDNA.

Those enrolled, adults aged roughly 18 to 90 years, came from 20 to 25 US areas. Per the original data handling: By means of reference gene primer amplification, nucleated cell counts were estimated. Here immunoSEQ multiplex PCR was the method, and the copy in TCRdb shows in-frame clones only, minus some. V, J and clone size are taken as reported in that table, and D and trimming were inferred from the DNA itself. The table shows fewer than 450,000 clones, with more than 70% occurring only once. This TCR derives from a woman under 30 who had recovered from COVID-19. The rearrangement joins TRBV30 to TRBJ2-2; D unresolved. The sequencing input was PBMCs or T cells enriched from blood (not recorded which). The CDR3 loop reads CAWQTGELFF. The CDR3 region has the DNA TGTGCCTGGCAAACCGGGGAGCTGTTTTTT.